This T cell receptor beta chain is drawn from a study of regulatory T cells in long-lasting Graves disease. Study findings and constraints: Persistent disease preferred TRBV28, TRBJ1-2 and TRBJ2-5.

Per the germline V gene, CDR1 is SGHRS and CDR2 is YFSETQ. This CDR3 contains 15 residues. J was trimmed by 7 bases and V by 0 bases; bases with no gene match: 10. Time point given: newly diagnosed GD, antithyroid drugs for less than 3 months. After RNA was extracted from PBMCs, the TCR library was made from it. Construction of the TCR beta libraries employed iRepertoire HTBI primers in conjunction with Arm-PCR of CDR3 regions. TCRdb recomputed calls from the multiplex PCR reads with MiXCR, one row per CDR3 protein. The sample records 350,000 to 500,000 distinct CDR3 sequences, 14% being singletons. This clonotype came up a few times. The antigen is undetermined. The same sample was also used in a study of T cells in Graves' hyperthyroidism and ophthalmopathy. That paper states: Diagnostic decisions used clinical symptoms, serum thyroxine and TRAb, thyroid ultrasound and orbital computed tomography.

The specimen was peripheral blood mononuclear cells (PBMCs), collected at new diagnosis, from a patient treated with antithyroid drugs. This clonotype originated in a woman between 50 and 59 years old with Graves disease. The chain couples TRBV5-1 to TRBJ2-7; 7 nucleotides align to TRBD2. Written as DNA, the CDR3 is TGCGCCAGCAGCTTGGCCGCGGGGGTGTCAGTAGAGCAGTACTTC. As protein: CASSLAAGVSVEQYF.